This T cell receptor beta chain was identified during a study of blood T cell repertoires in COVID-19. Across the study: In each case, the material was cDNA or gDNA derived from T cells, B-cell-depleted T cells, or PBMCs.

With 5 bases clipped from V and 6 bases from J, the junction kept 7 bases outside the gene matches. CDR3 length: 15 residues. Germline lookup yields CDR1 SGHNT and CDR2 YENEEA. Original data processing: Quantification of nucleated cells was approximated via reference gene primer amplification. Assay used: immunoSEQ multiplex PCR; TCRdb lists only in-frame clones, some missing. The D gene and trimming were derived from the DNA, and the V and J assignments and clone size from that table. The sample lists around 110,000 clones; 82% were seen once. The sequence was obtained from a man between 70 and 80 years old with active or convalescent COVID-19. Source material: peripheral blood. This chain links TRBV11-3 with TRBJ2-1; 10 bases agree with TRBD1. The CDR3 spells CASSLGGQGFNEQFF. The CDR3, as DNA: TGTGCCAGCAGCCTAGGGGGACAGGGGTTCAATGAGCAGTTCTTC.